This T cell receptor beta chain was sequenced during a study of human T cells and chemical hapten exposure. Study-level background: Upper-back patches of 0.01% DPC were read at 6 days.

TCRdb called the RACE reads again in MiXCR, with one record for every CDR3 protein. Of some 330,000 distinct CDR3 sequences detected, around 5.5% appear once; the ten largest clones hold about 8.2%. Trimming took 3 bases from V and 2 from J, leaving 10 bases between them. In germline, CDR1 is LGHDT, CDR2 YNNKEL (reference sequence). The CDR3 extends over 14 amino acids. The time point: pre-sensitization, week 0. The sample's treatment: therapeutic diphenylcyclopropenone sensitization with weekly scalp DPC. V is TRBV3-1 and J is TRBJ1-2; possibly TRBD1 for D (5 bases). This receptor was taken from a woman aged 18-30 years with alopecia areata. Some clones in this sample may be carry-over from other donors' samples. The sequencing here drew on whole blood, taken in connection with sensitization to the hapten diphenylcyclopropenone (DPC). The CDR3 DNA follows: TGTGCCAGCAGCCATCTTGGGGGAAACTATGGCTACACCTTC. Protein sequence: CASSHLGGNYGYTF.